Listed here are 18 T cell receptor beta chains from one sample, sequenced in a study of B cell selection in AIRE deficiency. Method: immunoSEQ multiplex PCR; TCRdb's copy keeps in-frame clones and lacks some. The profile shows 20,000 to 25,000 clones, 94% of them singletons. The regulatory T cell sort gate was CD4+CD25hiCD127low/negative. Source material: Tregs sorted from PBMCs. Receptor source: a human donor with AIRE deficiency.

The V call is TRBV6-5, the J call TRBJ1-5; 7 bases align to TRBD1. The CDR3 contains 11 residues. The germline V gene has CDR1 MNHEY and CDR2 SVGAGI. Unmatched junction bases numbered 1, after V lost 5 bases and J lost 9 bases. CDR3 region: CASSHRGPQHF. The CDR3 region has the DNA TGTGCCAGCAGTCACAGGGGGCCCCAGCATTTT.

This chain links TRBV11-2 with TRBJ2-7; TRBD2 is a possible D gene (5 bases). CDR3 length: 15 amino acids. V was pared by 4 bases and J by 6 bases, with 19 bases between. The germline V gene has CDR1 SGHAT and CDR2 FQNNGV. The chain's CDR3 is CASSSGLGSWSEQYF. In DNA form, the CDR3 reads TGTGCCAGCAGCTCCGGACTGGGGAGTTGGTCCGAGCAGTACTTC.

V is TRBV18 and J is TRBJ2-1; 7 bases line up with TRBD1. After removal of 3 bases from V and 6 bases from J, the junction contained 8 bases not matched to a gene. Germline CDR1 and CDR2: KGHSH and LQKENI. This CDR3 spans 15 amino acids. CDR3 nucleotide sequence: TGTGCCAGCTCACCGGCGACAGGGTGGGTCAATGAGCAGTTCTTC. Amino acid sequence: CASSPATGWVNEQFF.

The chain couples TRBV7-9 to TRBJ2-7; D unclear. V shed 2 bases and J shed 2 bases, with 7 bases lying between them. The germline gives CDR1 SEHNR, CDR2 FQNEAQ (reference sequence). The CDR3 runs to 13 residues. The CDR3 region is CASSLNPPYEQYF. In nucleotides, the CDR3 is TGTGCCAGCAGCTTAAACCCCCCCTACGAGCAGTACTTC. Filled out from reference TRBV7-9 and TRBJ2-7, the complete variable domain reads DTGVSQNPRHKITKRGQNVTFRCDPISEHNRLYWYRQTLGQGPEFLTYFQNEAQLEKSRLLSDRFSAERPKGSFSTLEIQRTEQGDSAMYLCASSLNPPYEQYFGPGTRLTVT.

The V call is TRBV5-1, the J call TRBJ2-1; D is undetermined. This CDR3 contains 14 residues. V gave up 4 bases and J gave up 0 bases, with 8 bases separating them. Germline V gene lookup returns CDR1 SGHRS and CDR2 YFSETQ. In DNA form, the CDR3 reads TGCGCCAGCAGCAAAAGGAGCTCCTACAATGAGCAGTTCTTC. It is translated as CASSKRSSYNEQFF.

The chain couples TRBV21-1 to TRBJ2-7. TRBV21-1 is a pseudogene locus. The CDR3 is made up of 18 amino acids. This CDR3 reads CASSEKKWRRRGYYEQYF. CDR3 nucleotide sequence: TGTGCCAGCAGCGAAAAAAAATGGAGGAGGAGGGGGTACTACGAGCAGTACTTC.

The V call is TRBV6-5, the J call TRBJ1-2; perhaps TRBD1 as D (5 bases). Trimming stripped 8 bases from V and 7 bases from J, with 17 bases between. Germline CDR1 reads MNHEY; CDR2 reads SVGAGI. CDR3 length: 13 amino acids. Written as DNA, the CDR3 is TGTGCCAGCGAACTCTTCGGGGCAGTTGGCTACACCTTC. It encodes CASELFGAVGYTF.

The chain employs TRBV13 and TRBJ1-1, with TRBD1 matching over 8 bases. Unmatched junction bases numbered 13, after V lost 5 bases and J lost 11 bases. Germline-derived CDR1 and CDR2 are PRHDT and FYEKMQ (reference sequence). This CDR3 has 14 amino acids. The CDR3, as DNA: TGTGCCAGCAGCCCAGTATACAGGGGGTTTGGCGCTTTCTTT. This encodes CASSPVYRGFGAFF.

The J gene is TRBJ2-1, the V gene TRBV11-2; 7 bases align to TRBD1. The CDR3 loop spans 14 amino acids. V was pared by 6 bases and J by 5 bases, with 7 bases of the junction left unmatched. Germline V CDR1 and CDR2: SGHAT, FQNNGV. CDR3: CASRGGLTNNEQFF. The DNA of the CDR3 is TGTGCCAGCAGAGGGGGCCTAACCAACAATGAGCAGTTCTTC.

This rearrangement joins TRBV11-3 to TRBJ2-7; 9 bases match TRBD1. The CDR3 length is 16 residues. With V trimmed by 5 bases and J by 2 bases, 10 bases remained unmatched. CDR1 is SGHNT, CDR2 YENEEA, per germline. This CDR3 is CASSPRTGEDPYEQYF. CDR3 DNA sequence: TGTGCCAGCAGCCCCCGGACAGGGGAAGACCCCTACGAGCAGTACTTC.

The genes are TRBV9 and TRBJ2-3; D might be TRBD1 or TRBD2, each matching 5 bases. CDR1 is SGDLS and CDR2 is YYNGEE in the germline V gene. This CDR3 spans 17 amino acids. Trimming left V 0 bases short and J 2 bases short, with 16 bases between. The CDR3 DNA sequence: TGTGCCAGCAGCGTAGGGCTTTCTAGCAGGGTCACAGATACGCAGTATTTT. Translating it yields CASSVGLSSRVTDTQYF.

The chain has TRBV9 and TRBJ1-1; no clear D. Trimming took 0 bases from V and 7 from J, leaving 10 bases between them. The length of the CDR3 is 13 residues. Per germline, CDR1 SGDLS and CDR2 YYNGEE. CDR3 nucleotide sequence: TGTGCCAGCAGCGTAGAGCCCAGCCTTGAAGCTTTCTTT. Amino acid sequence: CASSVEPSLEAFF.

This sequence joins TRBV29-1 and TRBJ1-1, with 7 bases identical to TRBD1. The germline V gene encodes CDR1 SQVTM and CDR2 ANQGSEA. The CDR3 has 15 residues. The trim removed 7 bases at V and 0 bases at J, leaving 11 bases unmatched. CDR3 in DNA: TGCAGCGGTCGGGCAGGGGGTCGCGTGAACACTGAAGCTTTCTTT. Its protein is CSGRAGGRVNTEAFF.

CDR3 in DNA: TGTGCCAGCTCAGACGGAGGAAATAGCAATCAGCCCCAGCATTTT. It codes for CASSDGGNSNQPQHF. The chain joins TRBV18 to TRBJ1-5, with D unclear. CDR3 size: 15 residues. Germline V gene sequence: CDR1 KGHSH, CDR2 LQKENI. Trimming pared 5 bases from V and 0 bases from J, leaving 11 bases between.

CDR3 coding DNA: TGTGCCAACCTCGCCAGGACAGGGAAACAAGCTTTCTTT. Protein product: CANLARTGKQAFF. The genes are TRBV30 and TRBJ1-1, with 8 bases identical to TRBD1. The V gene's germline CDR1 is GTSNPN and CDR2 SVGIG (reference sequence). The CDR3 extends over 13 amino acids. V lost 8 bases, J lost 9 bases, and 14 bases stayed unmatched.

In regard to this clone: The junction shows a germline mismatch at one end, possibly a read error. The rearrangement joins TRBV5-1 to TRBJ2-5; tentative D call: TRBD1 (5 bases). Germline CDR1 SGHRS, CDR2 YFSETQ. The CDR3 runs 13 residues. CDR3 sequence (DNA): TGCGCCAGCAGGTTGGACGACAGAGAGACCCAGTACTTC. It translates to CASRLDDRETQYF.

This clone has more than one count but fewer than ten. The rearrangement uses TRBV7-9 and TRBJ1-5; 11 bases line up with TRBD1. The CDR3 has 14 residues. V was pared by 4 bases and J by 5 bases, with 1 base of the junction left unmatched. The germline gives CDR1 SEHNR, CDR2 FQNEAQ (reference sequence). As DNA, the CDR3 is TGTGCCAGCAGCTCGGACAGGGGGCATCAGCCCCAGCATTTT. It specifies CASSSDRGHQPQHF.

The CDR3 loop is CASRSGGQGSYEQYF. The DNA of the CDR3 is TGTGCCAGCAGGTCCGGGGGACAGGGCTCCTACGAGCAGTACTTC. This chain uses TRBV6-5 with TRBJ2-7, with TRBD1 matching 9 bases. V dropped 6 bases and J dropped 0; count of bases not matched to a gene: 6. This CDR3 has 15 residues. Germline CDR1 MNHEY, CDR2 SVGAGI.